This TCR beta chain was recorded in a study of control samples from healthy donors and cancer patients (dated by TCRdb to the early 2020s). About this clone itself: This receptor's antigen is unknown. Base qualities are missing; no much larger clone stands one base away.

Trimming leaves V shorter by 3 bases and J shorter by 7 bases, with the junction holding 8 bases beyond the gene matches. CDR1 and CDR2 were assigned from the germline V gene as MGHRA and YSYEKL. Taken from cysteine to phenylalanine, the CDR3 has 15 residues. Only CDR3 DNA is held: 45 bases, read in frame from base 1. Libraries were made using the immunoSEQ multiplex PCR assay. What TCRdb holds here is the immuneACCESS table cut down to in-frame rearrangements. Part of the clones is not present; checked against another copy, under half of the missing clones reflect an unresolved V gene, and the others are unexplained. The table for this sample lists approximately 150,000 clones; 80% to 95% of them were counted only once. The top ten hold 5.5% to 7.5% of the sample.

The receptor comes from a man aged 18 to 29 in good health. What was sequenced was blood. Recombination linked TRBV4-1 to TRBJ2-4; 8 bases in between match TRBD1. In nucleotides, the sequence is TGCGCCAGCAGCCAGGTTCAGGGGGCGCCGAACATTCAGTACTTC. Its translation is CASSQVQGAPNIQYF.